This TCR beta chain was documented in a study of regulatory T cells in long-lasting Graves disease. In its sample, this clonotype was seen many times. Its matching antigen is unknown. General study findings and limits: With persistent disease, TRBV28, TRBJ1-2 and TRBJ2-5 were the favored segments.

The sample's time point: newly diagnosed GD, antithyroid drugs for less than 3 months. PBMC RNA served as the TCR library source. Through Arm-PCR of CDR3 regions and iRepertoire HTBI primers, TCR beta libraries were built. In TCRdb, the multiplex PCR reads were re-called with MiXCR into one record per CDR3 protein. The data contain about 560,000 distinct CDR3 sequences, about 16% of them singletons. Trimming shortened V by 4 bases and J by 1 base, and 14 bases separated the two germline ends. The CDR3 contains 15 residues. Germline values: CDR1 KGHSH, CDR2 LQKENI. This sample also appeared in a second study, on T cells in Graves' hyperthyroidism and ophthalmopathy.

This material consisted of peripheral blood mononuclear cells (PBMCs), taken at new diagnosis, from a patient treated with antithyroid drugs. V is TRBV18 and J is TRBJ2-7; D perhaps matches TRBD1 (6 bases). This clonotype was obtained from a man younger than 35 with Graves disease. DNA for the CDR3: TGTGCCAGCTCACTAGGGCGAGGGGGATCCTACGAGCAGTACTTC. Amino acid sequence: CASSLGRGGSYEQYF.